This is a list of T cell receptor beta chains from one sample in a study of blood T cell repertoires in COVID-19. Clones were read by immunoSEQ multiplex PCR, and TCRdb kept only the in-frame ones, dropping some. The table lists fewer than 150,000 clones, more than 80% of them singletons. The sequenced sample was peripheral blood. These receptors came from a woman aged 50 to 60 with acute or convalescent COVID-19. CDR3s include the opening cysteine and the closing phenylalanine or tryptophan. The D gene is left open where the match is weak. A row's size may be missing; if present it is once, few, many or a size class.

V gene,J gene,clone size,D gene,CDR3 protein,CDR3 DNA
TRBV6-5,TRBJ2-7,NA,NA,CASSRVSYEQYF,TGTGCCAGTAGCCGCGTCTCCTACGAGCAGTACTTC
TRBV15,TRBJ1-5,NA,TRBD1,CATSTQGVNQPQHF,TGTGCCACCAGCACTCAGGGGGTCAATCAGCCCCAGCATTTT
TRBV10-2,TRBJ1-2,NA,NA,CASSESYRTETNYGYTF,TGCGCCAGCAGTGAGTCGTACAGGACAGAGACTAACTATGGCTACACCTTC
TRBV29-1,TRBJ2-2,NA,TRBD1,CSVRTGITGELFF,TGCAGCGTTCGGACAGGGATCACCGGGGAGCTGTTTTTT
TRBV7-2,TRBJ1-2,once,NA,CASIFRGGGGYTF,TGTGCCAGCATCTTCCGCGGGGGAGGTGGCTACACCTTC
TRBV28,TRBJ2-6,NA,TRBD1,CASSRISGTVTSGANVLTF,TGTGCCAGCAGCCGAATCTCCGGGACAGTTACCTCTGGGGCCAACGTCCTGACTTTC
TRBV3-1/TRBV3-2,TRBJ2-7,NA,TRBD2,CASRNLAGGYEQYF,TGTGCCAGCAGGAATCTAGCGGGGGGCTACGAGCAGTACTTC
TRBV4-1,TRBJ2-5,NA,TRBD1,CASSQGTGGLETQYF,TGCGCCAGCAGCCAAGGGACAGGGGGACTGGAGACCCAGTACTTC
TRBV9,TRBJ2-3,once,TRBD1,CASSVGNRGTDTQYF,TGTGCCAGCAGCGTAGGGAACAGGGGGACAGATACGCAGTATTTT
TRBV28,TRBJ1-2,NA,TRBD1,CASSSGQGRYGYTF,TGTGCCAGCAGTTCGGGACAGGGCCGCTATGGCTACACCTTC
TRBV18,TRBJ1-3,NA,NA,CASSPPMGPLSGNTIYF,TGTGCCAGCTCACCACCGATGGGCCCCCTCTCTGGAAACACCATATATTTT
TRBV14,TRBJ2-3,NA,NA,CASSLSRGSDTQYF,TGTGCCAGCAGCCTCTCTCGAGGGTCAGATACGCAGTATTTT
TRBV25-1,TRBJ1-3,NA,TRBD1,CASSGDRGHDTIYF,TGTGCCAGCAGTGGGGACAGGGGGCATGACACCATATATTTT
TRBV6-1,TRBJ1-4,once,NA,CASSEYGSNEKLFF,TGTGCCAGCAGTGAATACGGTTCTAATGAAAAACTGTTTTTT
TRBV19,TRBJ1-2,once,NA,CASSFSGLVYGYTF,TGTGCCAGTAGCTTCTCAGGGTTGGTATATGGCTACACCTTC
TRBV5-6,TRBJ1-1,NA,NA,CASSWPTGGEAFF,TGTGCCAGCAGCTGGCCGACAGGAGGTGAAGCTTTCTTT
TRBV30,TRBJ1-1,NA,TRBD1,CAWATPRRGPSTEAFF,TGTGCCTGGGCCACCCCTCGCAGGGGGCCGAGCACTGAAGCTTTCTTT
TRBV7-2,TRBJ2-1,NA,TRBD2,CASSLRSAGVYNEQFF,TGTGCCAGCAGCCTCCGATCAGCGGGAGTTTACAATGAGCAGTTCTTC
TRBV27,TRBJ1-2,NA,TRBD1,CASSLGGIGGYTF,TGTGCCAGCAGCTTAGGGGGCATCGGTGGCTACACCTTC
TRBV6-5,TRBJ1-3,NA,NA,CASSPLRDYGNTIYF,TGTGCCAGCAGTCCATTGCGGGATTACGGAAACACCATATATTTT
TRBV5-4,TRBJ1-2,NA,NA,CASSLDRKGGYTF,TGTGCCAGCAGCTTAGACCGAAAGGGGGGCTACACCTTC
TRBV18,TRBJ1-4,NA,NA,CASSPGATNEKLFF,TGTGCCAGCTCACCGGGGGCCACAAATGAAAAACTGTTTTTT
TRBV5-8,TRBJ2-4,NA,NA,CASSQIGRNDF,TGTGCCAGCAGCCAAATTGGGAGGAATGACTTC
TRBV4-2,TRBJ1-6,NA,TRBD1,CASSQEVAGGNSPLHF,TGTGCCAGCAGCCAAGAGGTGGCAGGGGGGAATTCACCCCTCCACTTT
TRBV19,TRBJ2-1,NA,TRBD2,CASTSGLSSYNEQFF,TGTGCCAGTACTAGCGGGTTGAGCTCCTACAATGAGCAGTTCTTC
TRBV6-1,TRBJ1-5,NA,NA,CASSESAGGQPQHF,TGTGCCAGCAGTGAATCGGCAGGAGGACAGCCCCAGCATTTT
TRBV9,TRBJ2-5,NA,NA,CASSVGVQGETQYF,TGTGCCAGCAGCGTAGGGGTCCAGGGGGAGACCCAGTACTTC
TRBV11-2,TRBJ1-1,NA,NA,CASSSFGNTEAFF,TGTGCCAGCAGCTCCTTTGGCAACACTGAAGCTTTCTTT
TRBV23-1,TRBJ1-5,NA,TRBD1,CASSQSWTGGRESNQPQHF,TGCGCCAGCAGTCAATCCTGGACAGGGGGAAGGGAGAGCAATCAGCCCCAGCATTTT
TRBV2,TRBJ2-2,NA,TRBD2,CASDRGLADWNTGELFF,TGTGCCAGCGACCGGGGACTAGCGGATTGGAACACCGGGGAGCTGTTTTTT
TRBV4-3,TRBJ2-1,NA,NA,CASSQVEGRPNEQFF,TGCGCCAGCAGCCAAGTAGAGGGCCGCCCTAATGAGCAGTTCTTC
TRBV6-6,TRBJ1-3,NA,NA,CASTPGGGGNTIYF,TGTGCCAGCACTCCGGGGGGTGGTGGAAACACCATATATTTT
TRBV19,TRBJ1-1,NA,NA,CASSIQGGRAEAFF,TGTGCCAGTAGTATCCAGGGAGGAAGGGCTGAAGCTTTCTTT
TRBV30,TRBJ1-2,NA,TRBD1,CAWSARTGVNYGYTF,TGTGCCTGGAGTGCCCGGACAGGGGTTAACTATGGCTACACCTTC
TRBV5-1,TRBJ2-7,NA,NA,CASSLGQHYEQYF,TGCGCCAGCAGCTTGGGACAGCACTACGAGCAGTACTTC
TRBV10-3,TRBJ2-7,NA,TRBD1,CAISELGQGGRKGTYEQYF,TGTGCCATCAGTGAGTTGGGACAGGGAGGTCGTAAAGGTACCTACGAGCAGTACTTC
TRBV2,TRBJ1-2,NA,TRBD1,CASSGTGGPANYGYTF,TGTGCCAGCAGTGGTACAGGGGGCCCCGCTAACTATGGCTACACCTTC
TRBV28,TRBJ2-1,NA,TRBD2,CASSSRTSHIKNEQFF,TGTGCCAGCAGTTCCCGGACTAGCCACATCAAGAATGAGCAGTTCTTC
TRBV19,TRBJ1-2,NA,TRBD1,CATQQGAGGYTF,TGTGCCACTCAACAGGGGGCGGGTGGCTACACCTTC
TRBV6-4,TRBJ2-6,NA,NA,CASSDSSGSGANVLTF,TGTGCCAGCAGTGACTCGTCAGGCTCTGGGGCCAACGTCCTGACTTTC
TRBV2,TRBJ1-5,NA,NA,CASSGQYQPQHF,TGTGCCAGCAGTGGACAGTATCAGCCCCAGCATTTT